The present T cell receptor beta chain was sequenced within a study of radiation and T cells in renal cell carcinoma. As for the study in general: Nephrectomy followed 15 Gy stereotactic body radiation by 4 weeks.

Details on this clone: Its specificity is not known.

Whole-study results and caveats: In blood, top tumor clones expanded by 2 weeks, shrinking by 4.

Profiling relied on immunoSEQ multiplex PCR, and the TCRdb table lists in-frame clones only, not all of them. This sample yields 70,000 or so clones, of which about 81% are seen a single time; approximately 5% belongs to the top ten. Regarding time point: blood 2 weeks post-SBRT. The treatment: 15 Gy SBRT to primary tumor, nephrectomy 4 weeks later. From germline, CDR1 is MNHEY and CDR2 SMNVEV (reference sequence). With V trimmed by 0 bases and J by 2 bases, 5 bases remained unmatched. This CDR3 is built from 16 residues. The source is a man between 60 and 70 years old with renal cell carcinoma. The sample here was blood, taken from a patient whose treatment included radiotherapy and nephrectomy. The gene calls are TRBV27 and TRBJ2-5; TRBD1 matches at 8 bases. The CDR3 loop reads CASSLSQGAPQETQYF. CDR3 sequence (DNA): TGTGCCAGCAGTTTATCGCAGGGGGCGCCTCAAGAGACCCAGTACTTC.